The text below deals with one T cell receptor (beta chain). In germline, CDR1 is SGHTA, CDR2 FQGNSA. The germline V and J ends were trimmed by 5 bases and 1 base, with 8 bases remaining between them. The CDR3 covers 13 residues. This entry is derived from a study of shared clonotypes between healthy human individuals. This table comes from immunoSEQ multiplex PCR, and its TCRdb copy is limited to in-frame clones, with some not included. The sample carries 450,000 to 600,000 clones, about 80% recorded once. Sample: PBMCs. The sequence derives from a middle-aged woman in good health. Some clones in this sample may be carry-over from other donors' samples. The genes are TRBV7-2 and TRBJ1-1; no firm D call. The CDR3 is CASSPMRNTEAFF. The CDR3 region has the DNA TGTGCCAGCAGCCCTATGAGGAACACTGAAGCTTTCTTT. Using reference TRBV7-2 and TRBJ1-1 for the parts outside the CDR3, the full variable domain is GAGVSQSPSNKVTEKGKDVELRCDPISGHTALYWYRQSLGQGLEFLIYFQGNSAPDKSGLPSDRFSAERTGGSVSTLTIQRTQQEDSAVYLCASSPMRNTEAFFGQGTRLTVV.